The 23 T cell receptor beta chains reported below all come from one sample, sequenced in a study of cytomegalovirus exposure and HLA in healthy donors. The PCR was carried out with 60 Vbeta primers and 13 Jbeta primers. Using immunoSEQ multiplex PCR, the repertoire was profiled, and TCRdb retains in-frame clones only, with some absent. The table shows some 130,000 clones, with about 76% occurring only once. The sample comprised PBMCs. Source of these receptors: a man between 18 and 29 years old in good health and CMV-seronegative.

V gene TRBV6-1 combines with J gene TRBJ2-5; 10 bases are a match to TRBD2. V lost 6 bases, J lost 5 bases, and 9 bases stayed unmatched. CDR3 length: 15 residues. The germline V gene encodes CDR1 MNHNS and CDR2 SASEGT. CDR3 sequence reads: CASSPGTSEWETQYF. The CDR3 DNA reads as TGTGCCAGCAGCCCCGGGACTAGCGAATGGGAGACCCAGTACTTC.

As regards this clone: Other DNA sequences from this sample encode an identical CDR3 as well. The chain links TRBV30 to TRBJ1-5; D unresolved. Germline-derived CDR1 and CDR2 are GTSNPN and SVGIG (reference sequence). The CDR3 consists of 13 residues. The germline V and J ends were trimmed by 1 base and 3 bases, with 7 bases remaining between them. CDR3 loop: CAWSGQLNQPQHF. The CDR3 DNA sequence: TGTGCCTGGAGTGGCCAACTCAATCAGCCCCAGCATTTT.

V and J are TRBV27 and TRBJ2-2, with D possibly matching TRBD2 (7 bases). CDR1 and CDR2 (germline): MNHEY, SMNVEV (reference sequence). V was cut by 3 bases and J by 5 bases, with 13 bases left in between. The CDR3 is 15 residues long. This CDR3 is CASSFPRGGTGELFF. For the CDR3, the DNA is TGTGCCAGCAGTTTCCCCAGGGGAGGGACCGGGGAGCTGTTTTTT.

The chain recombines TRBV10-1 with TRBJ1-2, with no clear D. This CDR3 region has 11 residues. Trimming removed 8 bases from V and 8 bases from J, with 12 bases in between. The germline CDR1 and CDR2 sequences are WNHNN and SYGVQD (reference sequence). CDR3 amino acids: CASGDGLGYTF. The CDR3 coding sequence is TGCGCCAGCGGAGACGGACTCGGCTACACCTTC.

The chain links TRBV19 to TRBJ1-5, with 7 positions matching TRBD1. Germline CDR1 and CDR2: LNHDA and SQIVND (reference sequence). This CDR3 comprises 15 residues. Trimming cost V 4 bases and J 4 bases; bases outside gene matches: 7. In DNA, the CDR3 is TGTGCCAGTAGTACCCTCTACAGGGGAAATCAGCCCCAGCATTTT. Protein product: CASSTLYRGNQPQHF.

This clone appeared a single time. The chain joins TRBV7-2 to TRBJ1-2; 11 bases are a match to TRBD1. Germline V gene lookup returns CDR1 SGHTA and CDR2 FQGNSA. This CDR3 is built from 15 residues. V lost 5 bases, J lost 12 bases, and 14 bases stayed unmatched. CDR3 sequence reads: CASSPMRTGQGVDTF. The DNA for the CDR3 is TGTGCCAGCAGCCCGATGAGAACGGGACAGGGGGTAGACACCTTC. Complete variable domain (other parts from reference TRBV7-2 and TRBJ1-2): GAGVSQSPSNKVTEKGKDVELRCDPISGHTALYWYRQSLGQGLEFLIYFQGNSAPDKSGLPSDRFSAERTGGSVSTLTIQRTQQEDSAVYLCASSPMRTGQGVDTFGSGTRLTVV.

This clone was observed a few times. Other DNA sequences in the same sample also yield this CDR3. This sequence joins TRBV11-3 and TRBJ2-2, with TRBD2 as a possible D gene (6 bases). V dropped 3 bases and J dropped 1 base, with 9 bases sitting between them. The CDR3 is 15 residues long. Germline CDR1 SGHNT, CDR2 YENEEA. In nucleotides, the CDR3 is TGTGCCAGCAGCTTCGGGCGGGGGAACACCGGGGAGCTGTTTTTT. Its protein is CASSFGRGNTGELFF.

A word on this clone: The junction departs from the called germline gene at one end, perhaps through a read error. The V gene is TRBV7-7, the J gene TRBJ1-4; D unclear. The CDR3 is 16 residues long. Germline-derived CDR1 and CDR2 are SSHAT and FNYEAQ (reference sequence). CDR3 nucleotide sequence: TGTGCTAGCAGCCCCCAACCCCCAGGCTTGGATGAAAAACTGTTTTTT. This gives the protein CASSPQPPGLDEKLFF. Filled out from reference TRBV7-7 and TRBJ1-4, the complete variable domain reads GAGVSQSPRYKVTKRGQDVTLRCDPISSHATLYWYQQALGQGPEFLTYFNYEAQPDKSGLPSDRFSAERPEGSISTLTIQRTEQRDSAMYRCASSPQPPGLDEKLFFGSGTQLSVL.

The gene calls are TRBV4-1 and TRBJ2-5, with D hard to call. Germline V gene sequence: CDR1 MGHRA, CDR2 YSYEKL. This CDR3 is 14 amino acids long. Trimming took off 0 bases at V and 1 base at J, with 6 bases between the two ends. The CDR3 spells CASSQDPGQETQYF. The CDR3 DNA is TGCGCCAGCAGCCAAGATCCAGGCCAAGAGACCCAGTACTTC.

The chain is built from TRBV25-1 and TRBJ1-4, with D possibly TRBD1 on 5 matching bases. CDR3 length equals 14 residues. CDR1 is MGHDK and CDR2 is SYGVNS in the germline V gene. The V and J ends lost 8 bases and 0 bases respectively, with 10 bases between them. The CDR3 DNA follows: TGTGCCAGCGCAGACAGTGCAACTAATGAAAAACTGTTTTTT. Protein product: CASADSATNEKLFF.

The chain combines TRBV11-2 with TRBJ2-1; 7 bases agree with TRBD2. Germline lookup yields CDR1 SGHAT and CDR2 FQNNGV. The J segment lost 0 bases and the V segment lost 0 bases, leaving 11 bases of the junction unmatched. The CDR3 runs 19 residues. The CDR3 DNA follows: TGTGCCAGCAGCTTAGATGGAAAAGCGGGGCTTAGCTCCTACAATGAGCAGTTCTTC. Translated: CASSLDGKAGLSSYNEQFF.

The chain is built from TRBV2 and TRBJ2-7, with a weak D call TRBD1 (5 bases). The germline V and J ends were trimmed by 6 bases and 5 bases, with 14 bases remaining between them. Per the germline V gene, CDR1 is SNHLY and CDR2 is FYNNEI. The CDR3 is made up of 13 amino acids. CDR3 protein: CASRDMRQNEQYF. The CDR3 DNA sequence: TGTGCCAGCAGGGATATGCGACAGAACGAGCAGTACTTC.

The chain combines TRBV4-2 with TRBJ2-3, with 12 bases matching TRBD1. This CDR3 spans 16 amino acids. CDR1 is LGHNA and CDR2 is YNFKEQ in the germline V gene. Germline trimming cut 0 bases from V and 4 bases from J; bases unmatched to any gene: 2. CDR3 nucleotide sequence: TGTGCCAGCAGCCAAGATGGGACAGGGGGCGCAGATACGCAGTATTTT. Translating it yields CASSQDGTGGADTQYF.

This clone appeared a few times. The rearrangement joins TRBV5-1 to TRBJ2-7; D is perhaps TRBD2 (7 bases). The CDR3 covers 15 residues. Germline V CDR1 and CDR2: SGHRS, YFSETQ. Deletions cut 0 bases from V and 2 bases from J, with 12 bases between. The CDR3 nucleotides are TGCGCCAGCAGCTTGGATGCGGGGGCAACCTACGAGCAGTACTTC. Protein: CASSLDAGATYEQYF.

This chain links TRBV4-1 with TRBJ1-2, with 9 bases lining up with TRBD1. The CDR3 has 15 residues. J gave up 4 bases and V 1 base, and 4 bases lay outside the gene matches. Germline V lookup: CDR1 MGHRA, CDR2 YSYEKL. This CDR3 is CASSQGTGGGYGYTF. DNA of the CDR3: TGCGCCAGCAGCCAAGGAACAGGGGGCGGCTATGGCTACACCTTC.

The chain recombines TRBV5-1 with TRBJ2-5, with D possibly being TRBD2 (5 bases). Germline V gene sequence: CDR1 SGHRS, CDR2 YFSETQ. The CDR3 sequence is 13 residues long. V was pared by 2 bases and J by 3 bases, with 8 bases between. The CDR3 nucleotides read TGCGCCAGCAGCTTTACGGGGAAAGAGACCCAGTACTTC. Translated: CASSFTGKETQYF.

In nucleotides, the CDR3 is TGCGCCAGCAGCTTGGCCTGGGACAGGGAATCACCCCTCCACTTT. Translation gives CASSLAWDRESPLHF. This chain uses TRBV5-1 with TRBJ1-6, with TRBD1 matching over 9 bases. V was clipped by 0 bases and J by 10 bases; unmatched bases: 5. This CDR3 is built from 15 residues. Germline loops: CDR1 SGHRS, CDR2 YFSETQ.

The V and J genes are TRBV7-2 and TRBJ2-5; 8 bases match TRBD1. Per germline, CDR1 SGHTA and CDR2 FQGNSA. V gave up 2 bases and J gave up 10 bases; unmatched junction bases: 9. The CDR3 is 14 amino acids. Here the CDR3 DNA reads TGTGCCAGCAGCTTAACCCAGGGGGCCGGCAGCCAGTACTTC. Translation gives CASSLTQGAGSQYF. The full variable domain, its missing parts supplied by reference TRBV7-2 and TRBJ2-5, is GAGVSQSPSNKVTEKGKDVELRCDPISGHTALYWYRQSLGQGLEFLIYFQGNSAPDKSGLPSDRFSAERTGGSVSTLTIQRTQQEDSAVYLCASSLTQGAGSQYFGPGTRLLVL.

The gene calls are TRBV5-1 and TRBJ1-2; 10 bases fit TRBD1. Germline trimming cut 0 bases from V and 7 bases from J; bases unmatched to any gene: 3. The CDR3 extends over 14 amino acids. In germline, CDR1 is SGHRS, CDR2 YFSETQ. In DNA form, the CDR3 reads TGCGCCAGCAGCTTGGGACAGGGGGCCGGTGGCTACACCTTC. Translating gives CASSLGQGAGGYTF.

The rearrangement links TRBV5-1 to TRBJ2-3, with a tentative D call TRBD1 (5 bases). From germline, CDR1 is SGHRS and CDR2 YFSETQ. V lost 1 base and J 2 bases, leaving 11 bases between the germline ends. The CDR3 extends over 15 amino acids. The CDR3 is CASSLQRQSTDTQYF. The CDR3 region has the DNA TGCGCCAGCAGCTTGCAGAGACAGTCCACAGATACGCAGTATTTT.

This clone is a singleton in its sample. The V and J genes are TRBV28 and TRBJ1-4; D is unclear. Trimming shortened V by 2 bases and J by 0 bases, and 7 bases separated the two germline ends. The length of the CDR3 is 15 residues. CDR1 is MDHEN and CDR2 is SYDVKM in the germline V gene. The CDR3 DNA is TGTGCCAGCAGTTTAAGTGTAGCAACTAATGAAAAACTGTTTTTT. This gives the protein CASSLSVATNEKLFF. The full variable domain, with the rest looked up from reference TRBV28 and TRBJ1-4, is DVKVTQSSRYLVKRTGEKVFLECVQDMDHENMFWYRQDPGLGLRLIYFSYDVKMKEKGDIPEGYSVSREKKERFSLILESASTNQTSMYLCASSLSVATNEKLFFGSGTQLSVL.

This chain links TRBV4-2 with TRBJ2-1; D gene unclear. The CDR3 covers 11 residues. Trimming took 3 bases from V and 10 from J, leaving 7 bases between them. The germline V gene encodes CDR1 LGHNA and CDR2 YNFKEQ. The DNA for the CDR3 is TGTGCCAGCAGCCATTCCGAGGAGCAGTTCTTC. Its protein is CASSHSEEQFF.

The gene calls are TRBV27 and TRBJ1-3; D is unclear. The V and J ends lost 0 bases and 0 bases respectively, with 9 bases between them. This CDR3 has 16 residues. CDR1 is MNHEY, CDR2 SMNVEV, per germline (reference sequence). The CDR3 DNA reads TGTGCCAGCAGTTTATCGGCAGAAACCTCTGGAAACACCATATATTTT. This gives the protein CASSLSAETSGNTIYF.